This record concerns one TCR beta chain sequence. Its antigen is still unknown. The V gene lost 0 bases and the J gene lost 9 bases, with 8 bases spanning the gap. This CDR3 spans 11 amino acids. From germline, CDR1 is DFQATT and CDR2 SNEGSKA (reference sequence). Evenly divided among several immunoSEQ plates was the genomic DNA of each subset. Profiled with immunoSEQ multiplex PCR; TCRdb holds only in-frame clones, not every one. The repertoire has a few million clones, 85% to 95% of them found once; the top ten carry around 0.35%. These data are taken from a study of shared clonotypes between healthy human individuals. The wider study: Plates per donor: three CD4 naive, three CD4 memory, two CD8 naive, one CD8 memory.

The study, taken as a whole, reports: Estimated richness was generally greater in naive than memory subsets. A handful of donors had around 5% of their naive CD4 clonotypes in common.

This rearrangement joins TRBV20-1 to TRBJ2-5; D not resolved. The TCR sequence derives from a man in his late teens or twenties in good health. Some clones in this sample may be carry-over from other donors' samples. Sequenced sample: naive CD4+ T cells from PBMCs. Subset defined: CD45RA+ positively selected. CDR3 nucleotides: TGCAGTGCTAGAGATCTCGTCCCCCAGTACTTC. It encodes CSARDLVPQYF.